This TCR beta chain was identified in a study of T cells in severe cutaneous drug reactions (dated 2019 in TCRdb). For the study in its entirety: Recruitment took place between about 2011 and 2018, drawing patients from Taiwan, Thailand and a European registry network. Only patients with a probable or definite SJS/TEN or DRESS diagnosis by RegiSCAR criteria were enrolled. The culprit drug was assigned using the Naranjo algorithm and the ALDEN drug causality algorithm. Blister fluids/cells, PBMC and other biological samples were taken from patients in the acute stage or the recovery stage. The study paired bulk TCR sequencing with single-cell sequencing, quantitative PCR validation, functional assays and transgenic mouse experiments. To build the libraries, iRepertoire multiplex PCR was used, and the authors pointed to a comparison in which iRepertoire and 5' RACE methods, with or without UMI, captured abundant clonotypes similarly. General study outcomes and caveats: The authors noted that whether the public TCR generalizes to SJS/TEN caused by other drugs still needs further study. A public TCRbeta CDR3 was found in all seven CBZ-SJS/TEN blister samples (mean roughly 14%) but was undetectable or scarce in tolerant-control and healthy-donor PBMC. CBZ-SJS/TEN patients showed strongly increased TRBV12-4 usage, with an average of roughly 30% in blister cells and about 5.2% in PBMC.

Library preparation used the iRepertoire multiplex PCR system with TCR subtype-specific primers for both bulk and single-cell sequencing. Multiplex PCR with primers targeting V, D and J gene regions was used to generate bulk TCR beta libraries. Roughly 95-500 ng of RNA per sample served as input for bulk TCR library preparation. An Illumina MiSeq was used to sequence the bulk TCR beta amplicons. Regarding the original processing steps: Sample misassignments and low-quality sequencing reads were filtered out during quality control steps. CDR3 was defined as the amino acids between the V-gene Y[YFLI]C motif and the J-segment [FW]GXGT motif. The IMGT database served as the reference for assigning TRBV and TRBJ genes and CDR3 clonotypes. For each sample, TRBV expression was normalized against the mean for the same gene in PBMC from approximately 43 healthy donors. TCRdb reprocessed the public reads and reports one entry per CDR3 protein sequence, without DNA. These V and J calls originate from TCRdb's pipeline instead of the authors' own analysis. The record for this sample contains 8,000 to 8,500 distinct CDR3 sequences. Roughly 24% of the sample lies in the top ten.

Taken from cysteine to phenylalanine, the CDR3 has 17 residues. No DNA sequence was recorded. Per the germline V gene, MNHEY is the CDR1 and SVGAGI is the CDR2. The donors whose samples were sequenced had carbamazepine-induced Stevens-Johnson syndrome or toxic epidermal necrolysis (CBZ-SJS/TEN). Patients with drug-induced severe cutaneous adverse reactions had T cell receptor repertoires profiled by next-generation sequencing to look for drug-specific clonotypes. The RNA source was either peripheral blood mononuclear cells or blister cells from skin lesions. With respect to this clonotype: No cognate antigen has been identified for it.

Recombination joined TRBV6-5 with TRBJ2-3; TCRdb gives TRBD1 as the D gene, but with no DNA this cannot be confirmed. The material sequenced was cells from a skin blister. The cell subset or site label on this specimen signifies: unsorted cells from skin lesion blisters. This clonotype originated in a human donor with a severe cutaneous adverse drug reaction. The CDR3 protein is CASSYRVGTPSTDTQYF.